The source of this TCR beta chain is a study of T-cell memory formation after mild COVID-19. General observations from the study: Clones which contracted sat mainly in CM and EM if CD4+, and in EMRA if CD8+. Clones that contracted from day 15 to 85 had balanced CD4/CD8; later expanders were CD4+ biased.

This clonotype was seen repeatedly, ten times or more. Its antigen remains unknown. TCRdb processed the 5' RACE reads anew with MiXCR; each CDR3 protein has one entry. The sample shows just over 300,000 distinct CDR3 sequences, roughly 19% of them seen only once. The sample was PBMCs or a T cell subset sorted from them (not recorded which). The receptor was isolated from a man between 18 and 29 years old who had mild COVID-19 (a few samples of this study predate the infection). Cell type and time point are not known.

The CDR3 loop is CSAPLPRAQNTDTQYF. The DNA of the CDR3 is TGCAGTGCCCCCCTGCCCAGGGCCCAAAACACAGATACGCAGTATTTT. The chain links TRBV20-1 to TRBJ2-3; D is perhaps TRBD1 (5 bases). The CDR3 loop spans 16 amino acids. Germline values: CDR1 DFQATT, CDR2 SNEGSKA (reference sequence). The ends were cut back, 6 bases at V and 2 bases at J, with 21 bases in the middle.